Presented here are 17 T cell receptor beta chains from one specimen sequenced in a study of cytomegalovirus exposure and HLA in healthy donors. The PCR was carried out with 60 Vbeta primers and 13 Jbeta primers. Assay: immunoSEQ multiplex PCR; the TCRdb copy retains only in-frame clones and omits some. The repertoire holds 140,000 to 150,000 clones, about 75% seen once, with 3.5% to 5% in the top ten. Sequenced material: PBMCs. Receptors were obtained from a man between 60 and 75 years old in good health and CMV-seronegative.

J is TRBJ2-1 and V is TRBV5-1; TRBD2 agrees at 10 bases. The V gene's germline CDR1 is SGHRS and CDR2 YFSETQ. The CDR3 length is 16 residues. The V and J ends lost 4 bases and 7 bases, in that order; junction bases with no gene match: 11. The CDR3 here is CASSGISGRAGNEQFF. DNA for the CDR3: TGCGCCAGCAGCGGGATAAGCGGGAGGGCCGGGAATGAGCAGTTCTTC.

The chain carries TRBV9 and TRBJ1-6, with TRBD1 identical over 7 bases. Per germline, CDR1 SGDLS and CDR2 YYNGEE. This CDR3 contains 14 residues. V was pared by 2 bases and J by 10 bases, with 6 bases of the junction left unmatched. CDR3 bases: TGTGCCAGCAGCGTGGATACAGGGGCCTCACCCCTCCACTTT. Protein: CASSVDTGASPLHF.

This clone was counted only a few times. This chain connects TRBV7-8 to TRBJ1-1, with TRBD1 identical over 7 bases. Germline trimming cut 2 bases from V and 5 bases from J; bases unmatched to any gene: 17. The CDR3 runs 18 residues. Germline assignment: CDR1 SGHVS and CDR2 FQNEAQ. CDR3 loop: CASSLKIQTGLGRTEAFF. For the CDR3, the DNA is TGTGCCAGCAGCTTAAAAATCCAGACAGGGTTAGGACGGACTGAAGCTTTCTTT.

This clone was recorded a few times. The gene calls are TRBV7-9 and TRBJ2-1, with TRBD2 as a possible D gene (6 bases). Trimming shortened V by 8 bases and J by 8 bases, and 19 bases separated the two germline ends. The CDR3 has 14 amino acids. Germline-derived CDR1 and CDR2 are SEHNR and FQNEAQ (reference sequence). CDR3 coding DNA: TGTGCCAGCCGTGCGGGACCGGATAGCTATGAGCAGTTCTTC. Its protein product is CASRAGPDSYEQFF.

J is TRBJ2-7 and V is TRBV18; 7 bases fit TRBD2. The CDR3 length is 15 residues. The V segment lost 4 bases and the J segment 2 bases; nucleotides outside the gene matches: 8. The germline CDR1 and CDR2 sequences are KGHSH and LQKENI. The CDR3 spells CASSRDPGGAYEQYF. The CDR3 bases are TGTGCCAGCTCACGCGACCCGGGGGGAGCCTACGAGCAGTACTTC.

The chain is built from TRBV28 and TRBJ2-1, with 9 bases that match TRBD1. The CDR3 contains 15 residues. CDR1 MDHEN and CDR2 SYDVKM come from the germline V gene. V dropped 1 base and J dropped 5; count of bases not matched to a gene: 3. In DNA, the CDR3 is TGTGCCAGCAGTTTATTGGGACAGGGTAACAATGAGCAGTTCTTC. The encoded protein is CASSLLGQGNNEQFF.

Only a few counts were recorded for this clone. The chain combines TRBV28 with TRBJ1-1; D is uncertain. This CDR3 is 12 amino acids long. CDR1 and CDR2 from the germline V gene are MDHEN and SYDVKM. Trimming shortened V by 11 bases and J by 8 bases, and 18 bases separated the two germline ends. The CDR3 nucleotides read TGTGCCGCCCCAACCCCGGGTGGGGAAGCTTTCTTT. This sequence encodes CAAPTPGGEAFF.

This chain connects TRBV5-1 to TRBJ2-3, with a possible D match to TRBD2 (5 bases). CDR3 length: 15 residues. Trimming took off 0 bases at V and 2 bases at J, with 10 bases between the two ends. Germline V lookup: CDR1 SGHRS, CDR2 YFSETQ. Here the CDR3 reads CASSLDPSITDTQYF. DNA for the CDR3: TGCGCCAGCAGCTTGGATCCTAGCATCACAGATACGCAGTATTTT.

The chain employs TRBV30 and TRBJ2-5; 11 positions match TRBD1. The DNA matches TRBJ2-7 better at its end, which makes the J call doubtful. This CDR3 is built from 15 residues. Germline assignment: CDR1 GTSNPN and CDR2 SVGIG (reference sequence). The CDR3 nucleotides read TGTGCCTGGAGCCGACCGGGACAGGGGGGCTACGAGCAGTACTTC. Amino acids: CAWSRPGQGGYEQYF.

This clone has just one count. The chain employs TRBV7-2 and TRBJ1-1; possibly TRBD1 for D (5 bases). The CDR3 sequence is 13 residues long. Per germline, CDR1 SGHTA and CDR2 FQGNSA. V shed 3 bases and J shed 5 bases, with 10 bases lying between them. The CDR3 coding sequence is TGTGCCAGCAGCTTTACAGGAGAGACTGAAGCTTTCTTT. This gives the protein CASSFTGETEAFF.

This chain joins TRBV30 and TRBJ2-5, with 12 positions matching TRBD2. The J call may be incorrect, as the DNA end agrees better with TRBJ2-7. CDR1 is GTSNPN and CDR2 is SVGIG in the germline V gene (reference sequence). The CDR3 consists of 15 residues. As DNA, the CDR3 is TGTGCCTGGAGTGCGACTAGCGGGAGCTCCTACGAGCAGTACTTC. Amino acids: CAWSATSGSSYEQYF.

The DNA of the CDR3 is TGTGCCAGCAGGCCCTCGAAAGGGGGCCTTATCGGCTACACCTTC. Encoded protein: CASRPSKGGLIGYTF. The chain carries TRBV27 and TRBJ1-2; TRBD1 agrees at 7 bases. This CDR3 contains 15 residues. Trimming cost V 6 bases and J 8 bases; bases outside gene matches: 15. Germline V lookup: CDR1 MNHEY, CDR2 SMNVEV (reference sequence).

V usage is TRBV6-1 and J usage is TRBJ1-5, with D maybe TRBD1 (6 bases). CDR3 length equals 15 residues. Germline lookup yields CDR1 MNHNS and CDR2 SASEGT. Trimming left V 10 bases short and J 1 base short, with 17 bases between. The DNA for the CDR3 is TGTGCCAACCTAAAACAGGGAGGGAGCAATCAGCCCCAGCATTTT. Its protein is CANLKQGGSNQPQHF.

CDR3 protein: CASSVIDRDQGEQYF. In nucleotides, the CDR3 is TGTGCCAGCAGCGTTATAGACAGGGATCAGGGGGAGCAGTACTTC. V gene TRBV14 combines with J gene TRBJ2-7; TRBD1 matches 7 bases. Germline values: CDR1 SGHDN, CDR2 FVKESK. J lost 7 bases, V lost 5 bases, and 14 bases had no gene match. The CDR3 consists of 15 residues.

The rearrangement joins TRBV18 to TRBJ1-5; weak D call: TRBD1 (6 bases). Between the trimmed V and J ends, which lost 2 bases and 0 bases, there was a span of 11 bases. The CDR3 has 16 amino acids. From germline, CDR1 is KGHSH and CDR2 LQKENI. CDR3 coding DNA: TGTGCCAGCTCACCAGAGACAGGTTTTAGCAATCAGCCCCAGCATTTT. Translated: CASSPETGFSNQPQHF.

V is TRBV19 and J is TRBJ2-1, with D possibly TRBD2 on 6 matching bases. Looked up from germline, CDR1 is LNHDA and CDR2 is SQIVND (reference sequence). The CDR3 has 16 amino acids. V gave up 1 base and J gave up 3 bases, with 13 bases separating them. CDR3 region: CASSIGREVGYNEQFF. DNA for the CDR3: TGTGCCAGTAGTATAGGAAGGGAGGTGGGCTACAATGAGCAGTTCTTC.

CDR3 residues: CASSEGTSGTGELFF. For the CDR3, the DNA is TGTGCCAGCAGTGAGGGGACTAGCGGGACCGGGGAGCTGTTTTTT. V is TRBV7-3 and J is TRBJ2-2; 12 nucleotides agree with TRBD2. Germline trimming cut 6 bases from V and 5 bases from J; bases unmatched to any gene: 4. Germline CDR1 reads SGHTA; CDR2 reads FQGTGA. The CDR3 consists of 15 residues.